Below, 27 T cell receptor beta chains from the same sample are listed, as sequenced in a study of T cell clonality in common variable immunodeficiency. The protocol was immunoSEQ multiplex PCR, while the TCRdb copy is restricted to in-frame clones and leaves out a portion. Recorded here are about 81,000 clones, none singletons. The sequenced sample was peripheral blood mononuclear cells. Receptors were obtained from a person between 18 and 70 years old in good health.

The sample holds many counts of this clone. The read terminates 3 residues before the CDR3 end, so the remaining end is supplied by the germline J gene. The chain employs TRBV3-1 (or the pseudogene TRBV3-2) and TRBJ2-7; 9 positions agree with TRBD1. V was pared by 1 base and J by 2 bases, with 3 bases of the junction left unmatched. The CDR3 is 15 amino acids. CDR1 is LGHDT, CDR2 YNNKEL, per germline (reference sequence). CDR3 DNA (partial): TGTGCCAGCAGCCAAGGGACAGGGGTTCCCTACGAG. This sequence encodes CASSQGTGVPYE. The CDR3, in full, reads CASSQGTGVPYEQYF.

This clone occurred a few times. The observed sequence ends 3 residues before the CDR3 terminus, with the missing tail filled in from the germline J gene. The chain recombines TRBV18 with TRBJ1-4; TRBD1 aligns across 8 bases. Germline loops: CDR1 KGHSH, CDR2 LQKENI. V lost 3 bases, J lost 3 bases, and 6 bases stayed unmatched. The CDR3 consists of 16 residues. The CDR3: CASSPEQGVANEKLFF. CDR3 DNA, as far as it was read: TGTGCCAGCTCACCGGAACAGGGGGTAGCTAATGAAAAA.

This clone was seen many times. The read finishes 3 residues shy of the CDR3 end, and the germline J gene is used to complete it. V is TRBV7-9 and J is TRBJ1-6; 7 bases map to TRBD1. J was trimmed by 8 bases and V by 1 base; bases with no gene match: 5. This CDR3 region has 15 residues. Germline V gene lookup returns CDR1 SEHNR and CDR2 FQNEAQ (reference sequence). CDR3 DNA (partial): TGTGCCAGCAGCTTAGGAGGGGGCGGGCATTCACCC. This translates into CASSLGGGGHSP. The entire CDR3 reads CASSLGGGGHSPLHF.

In its sample, this clone was seen many times. The read is 3 residues too short to cover the CDR3 end, so that end is filled in from the germline J gene. The chain joins TRBV19 to TRBJ2-7, with no clear D. Germline CDR1 is LNHDA and CDR2 is SQIVND (reference sequence). V dropped 0 bases and J dropped 3 bases, with 9 bases sitting between them. The CDR3 extends over 14 amino acids. CDR3 region: CASSIDSFLYEQYF. The CDR3 DNA, read in part, is TGTGCCAGTAGTATAGACTCTTTTCTCTACGAG.

This clone showed up many times. The CDR3 end is not reached by the read, which stops 3 residues before it; the germline J gene fills it in. The chain combines TRBV20-1 with TRBJ2-4; 7 bases map to TRBD2. The germline CDR1 and CDR2 sequences are DFQATT and SNEGSKA (reference sequence). This CDR3 is 16 amino acids long. V trimming: 3 bases; J trimming: 6 bases; junction bases outside the gene matches: 14. The CDR3 protein is CSASKITGGDINIQYF. CDR3 DNA (partial): TGCAGTGCTAGCAAAATTACGGGGGGAGATATAAACATT.

This clone showed up many times. The CDR3 end falls 3 residues outside the read, so it is completed with the germline J gene. The rearrangement uses TRBV5-1 and TRBJ2-7; 12 bases line up with TRBD1. J lost 5 bases, V lost 5 bases, and 11 bases had no gene match. This CDR3 spans 16 amino acids. The germline CDR1 and CDR2 sequences are SGHRS and YFSETQ. CDR3 DNA, as far as it was read: TGCGCCAGCAGTTATCCCGCCGGGACAGGGGGCGACGAG. Translation gives CASSYPAGTGGDE. The whole CDR3 region reads CASSYPAGTGGDEQYF. The full variable domain, in which reference TRBV5-1 and TRBJ2-7 provide the parts outside the CDR3, is KAGVTQTPRYLIKTRGQQVTLSCSPISGHRSVSWYQQTPGQGLQFLFEYFSETQRNKGNFPGRFSGRQFSNSRSEMNVSTLELGDSALYLCASSYPAGTGGDEQYFGPGTRLTVT.

This clone was recorded many times. The read ends 3 residues before the CDR3 terminus; that terminus is restored from the germline J gene. V usage is TRBV6-4 and J usage is TRBJ2-7; 9 nucleotides agree with TRBD2. J was trimmed by 0 bases and V by 0 bases; bases with no gene match: 0. The germline gives CDR1 MRHNA, CDR2 SNTAGT. This CDR3 has 15 amino acids. The chain's CDR3 is CASSDSSGSSYEQYF. CDR3 DNA, as far as it was read: TGTGCCAGCAGTGACTCTAGCGGGAGCTCCTACGAG.

This clone occurred many times. Read coverage stops 3 residues before the CDR3 terminus; the germline J gene supplies the remainder. The rearrangement joins TRBV7-9 to TRBJ2-7; D possibly corresponds to TRBD1 (6 bases). CDR3 length: 14 amino acids. Trimming left V 4 bases short and J 2 bases short, with 12 bases between. From germline, CDR1 is SEHNR and CDR2 FQNEAQ (reference sequence). CDR3 DNA (partial): TGTGCCAGCAGCTCACAGACAGGTCCCTACGAG. It specifies CASSSQTGPYE. The complete CDR3 reads CASSSQTGPYEQYF. Looking up the rest from reference TRBV7-9 and TRBJ2-7 gives the full variable domain: DTGVSQNPRHKITKRGQNVTFRCDPISEHNRLYWYRQTLGQGPEFLTYFQNEAQLEKSRLLSDRFSAERPKGSFSTLEIQRTEQGDSAMYLCASSSQTGPYEQYFGPGTRLTVT.

Ten or more counts support this clone. CDR3 bases read: TGTGCCAGCAGTGAAGACAGGGGGTCAGACTACGAG. It yields the protein CASSEDRGSDYE. The full CDR3 sequence reads CASSEDRGSDYEQYF. The chain joins TRBV6-1 to TRBJ2-7; 8 bases line up with TRBD1. The read terminates 3 residues before the CDR3 end, so the remaining end is supplied by the germline J gene. The CDR3 loop spans 15 amino acids. Germline lookup yields CDR1 MNHNS and CDR2 SASEGT. The ends lost 1 base at V and 3 bases at J; junction bases unmatched: 5.

This clone showed up many times. Here the CDR3 reads CASSLPDWNPYEQYF. The covered CDR3 bases are TGTGCCAGCAGCCTCCCGGACTGGAACCCCTACGAG. The genes are TRBV3-1 (or the pseudogene TRBV3-2) and TRBJ2-7; maybe TRBD2 (5 bases). The sequence runs out 3 residues before the end of the CDR3; the remainder is reconstructed from the germline J gene. Trimming cost V 4 bases and J 2 bases, with 15 bases left between them. The CDR3 loop spans 15 amino acids. CDR1 and CDR2 (germline): LGHDT, YNNKEL (reference sequence).

The sequenced CDR3 bases are TGCAGCGCCGAGGGGTCCGATTTCCAAGAGACG. This encodes CSAEGSDFQET. In full, the CDR3 is CSAEGSDFQETQYF. This chain connects TRBV29-1 to TRBJ2-3; D possibly uses TRBD1 or TRBD2 (5 bases each). The CDR3 end falls 3 residues outside the read, so it is completed with the germline J gene. The CDR3 is made up of 14 amino acids. The germline V gene has CDR1 SQVTM and CDR2 ANQGSEA.

The table lists this clone with many counts. The read ends 3 residues shy of where the CDR3 ends; the end is completed using the germline J gene. The chain has TRBV19 and TRBJ1-5; no definite D call. This CDR3 is built from 14 residues. V lost 7 bases and J 4 bases, leaving 14 bases between the germline ends. In germline, CDR1 is LNHDA, CDR2 SQIVND (reference sequence). The CDR3 DNA, read in part, is TGTGCCAGTAATCGAGGGCCCACGAATCAGCCC. Its protein is CASNRGPTNQP. The full CDR3 reads CASNRGPTNQPQHF. Full variable domain (remainder filled in from reference TRBV19 and TRBJ1-5): DGGITQSPKYLFRKEGQNVTLSCEQNLNHDAMYWYRQDPGQGLRLIYYSQIVNDFQKGDIAEGYSVSREKKESFPLTVTSAQKNPTAFYLCASNRGPTNQPQHFGDGTRLSIL.

This clone was counted many times. The read terminates 3 residues before the CDR3 end, so the remaining end is supplied by the germline J gene. The chain has TRBV9 and TRBJ2-7; 7 bases fit TRBD2. V shed 0 bases and J 4 bases; nucleotides not matched to a gene: 1. Germline CDR1 SGDLS, CDR2 YYNGEE. This CDR3 has 13 amino acids. The CDR3 loop is CASSVGGSYEQYF. CDR3 DNA (partial): TGTGCCAGCAGCGTAGGCGGGAGTTACGAG.

The sample holds a few counts of this clone. The CDR3 end falls 3 residues outside the read, so it is completed with the germline J gene. The V and J genes are TRBV7-8 and TRBJ2-3; 10 bases map to TRBD1. The V gene's germline CDR1 is SGHVS and CDR2 FQNEAQ. The V segment lost 1 base and the J segment 4 bases; nucleotides outside the gene matches: 8. This CDR3 is built from 17 residues. CDR3 in amino acids: CASSLGGGTGVADTQYF. Incomplete CDR3 DNA: TGTGCCAGCAGCTTAGGGGGGGGGACAGGGGTCGCAGATACG.

This clone was recorded many times. The read comes to an end 3 residues before the CDR3 does, leaving the germline J gene to fill in the end. The chain employs TRBV7-9 and TRBJ1-2; D may be TRBD1 (5 bases). The CDR3 is 14 residues long. Germline V gene sequence: CDR1 SEHNR, CDR2 FQNEAQ (reference sequence). Between the trimmed V and J ends, which lost 5 bases and 7 bases, there was a span of 17 bases. Incomplete CDR3 DNA: TGTGCCAGCAGCCCTTCGGGGGGGTCAACTGGC. It yields the protein CASSPSGGSTG. The entire CDR3 protein is CASSPSGGSTGYTF.

This clone was observed at least ten times. The read stops 3 residues short of the end of the CDR3; the missing end is completed from the germline J gene. The V gene is TRBV7-3, the J gene TRBJ2-7; 10 bases map to TRBD2. CDR3 length: 17 residues. Looked up from germline, CDR1 is SGHTA and CDR2 is FQGTGA. Trimming at V came to 1 base and at J to 3 bases, leaving 9 bases not matched to a gene. The CDR3 DNA, read in part, is TGTGCCAGCAGCTTAATATGGAGACTAGCGGGCCTCTACGAG. Its protein product is CASSLIWRLAGLYE. The entire CDR3 sequence reads CASSLIWRLAGLYEQYF. The full variable domain, with the rest looked up from reference TRBV7-3 and TRBJ2-7, is GAGVSQTPSNKVTEKGKYVELRCDPISGHTALYWYRQSLGQGPEFLIYFQGTGAADDSGLPNDRFFAVRPEGSVSTLKIQRTERGDSAVYLCASSLIWRLAGLYEQYFGPGTRLTVT.

This clone has ten or more counts. From the germline J gene comes the end of the CDR3, since the read stops 3 residues before it. The V gene is TRBV10-1, the J gene TRBJ2-7, with D hard to call. Germline-derived CDR1 and CDR2 are WNHNN and SYGVQD (reference sequence). Between the trimmed V and J ends, which lost 10 bases and 4 bases, there was a span of 20 bases. The CDR3 spans 14 residues. The CDR3 bases that were read are TGCGCCACCAAGGGTCGTACAGACCAGTACGAG. It translates to CATKGRTDQYE. The CDR3 in its entirety is CATKGRTDQYEQYF.

The sample holds many counts of this clone. The read is 3 residues too short to cover the CDR3 end, so that end is filled in from the germline J gene. V is TRBV20-1 and J is TRBJ2-1, with 12 bases lining up with TRBD2. The CDR3 is 15 amino acids. Germline-derived CDR1 and CDR2 are DFQATT and SNEGSKA (reference sequence). The ends lost 2 bases at V and 5 bases at J; junction bases unmatched: 4. The DNA read from the CDR3 is TGCAGTGCTAGAAGTGGACTAGCGGGAAACAATGAG. It yields the protein CSARSGLAGNNE. The full CDR3 protein is CSARSGLAGNNEQFF.

This clone was recorded at least ten times. The read finishes 3 residues shy of the CDR3 end, and the germline J gene is used to complete it. The V call is TRBV28, the J call TRBJ2-5, with D possibly being TRBD2 (5 bases). The CDR3 length is 13 residues. Trimming cost V 4 bases and J 3 bases, with 9 bases left between them. Germline V gives CDR1 MDHEN, CDR2 SYDVKM. The CDR3 is CASSSGLKETQYF. The DNA read from the CDR3 is TGTGCCAGCAGTTCCGGACTTAAAGAGACC.

This clone appeared a few times. Read data end 3 residues before the CDR3 end; the end is taken from the germline J gene. V is TRBV30 and J is TRBJ1-2; TRBD1 agrees at 7 bases. The CDR3 consists of 12 residues. Trimming cost V 4 bases and J 7 bases; bases outside gene matches: 6. Germline CDR1 reads GTSNPN; CDR2 reads SVGIG (reference sequence). CDR3 sequence: CAWTGTAGGYTF. The part of the CDR3 DNA that was read is TGTGCCTGGACCGGGACAGCGGGTGGC.

The table lists this clone with many counts. The CDR3 goes on 3 residues after the read ends, and that part is filled in from the germline J gene. V gene TRBV20-1 combines with J gene TRBJ1-6, with a tentative D call TRBD1 (5 bases). Trimming removed 2 bases from V and 8 bases from J, with 7 bases in between. The CDR3 spans 12 residues. The germline V gene has CDR1 DFQATT and CDR2 SNEGSKA (reference sequence). The sequenced part of the CDR3 DNA is TGCAGTGCTAGACAGGGAGATTCACCC. Protein product: CSARQGDSP. The CDR3 reads in full as CSARQGDSPLHF.

This clone was observed many times. CDR3 bases read: TGTGCCAGCAGTTGGACAGAAGTCTACGAG. Residues: CASSWTEVYE. In full, the CDR3 is CASSWTEVYEQYF. This chain uses TRBV7-2 with TRBJ2-7, with D perhaps matching TRBD1 (6 bases). The observed sequence ends 3 residues before the CDR3 terminus, with the missing tail filled in from the germline J gene. The CDR3 extends over 13 amino acids. The germline V gene has CDR1 SGHTA and CDR2 FQGNSA. Trimming removed 6 bases at V and 3 bases at J, with 12 bases between.

This clone appeared many times. With the read ending 3 residues before the CDR3 end, the germline J gene is used to fill in that end. This rearrangement joins TRBV29-1 to TRBJ2-7; a possible D gene is TRBD1 (6 bases). Trimming removed 8 bases at V and 2 bases at J, with 13 bases between. Per germline, CDR1 SQVTM and CDR2 ANQGSEA. This CDR3 has 12 amino acids. CDR3 bases read: TGCAGCACCATTGACAGGACCTACGAG. It encodes CSTIDRTYE. In full, the CDR3 reads CSTIDRTYEQYF.

In its sample, this clone was seen many times. Read data end 3 residues before the CDR3 end; the end is taken from the germline J gene. The rearrangement joins TRBV5-1 to TRBJ2-4, with TRBD1 identical over 10 bases. Germline V CDR1 and CDR2: SGHRS, YFSETQ. The V and J ends lost 4 bases and 5 bases, in that order; junction bases with no gene match: 6. This CDR3 contains 15 residues. CDR3 DNA (partial): TGCGCCAGCAGCCCAGCCGGGACAGGGGAAAACATT. Its protein is CASSPAGTGENI. The complete CDR3 sequence is CASSPAGTGENIQYF.

This clone has a count of ten or more. This chain's CDR3 is CASKLAGVDTQYF. The CDR3 bases that were read are TGTGCCAGCAAGCTAGCGGGGGTAGATACG. V is TRBV28 and J is TRBJ2-3; 10 bases are shared with TRBD2. The read terminates 3 residues ahead of where the CDR3 ends, so the germline J gene completes it. The V and J ends lost 7 bases and 5 bases, in that order; junction bases with no gene match: 3. The germline V gene has CDR1 MDHEN and CDR2 SYDVKM. The CDR3 has 13 amino acids.

This clone was recorded many times. The read terminates 3 residues ahead of where the CDR3 ends, so the germline J gene completes it. The gene calls are TRBV11-2 and TRBJ1-6; TRBD1 is a possible D gene (6 bases). CDR3 size: 15 residues. V lost 4 bases, J lost 6 bases, and 13 bases lay in between. Germline V gene sequence: CDR1 SGHAT, CDR2 FQNNGV. This chain's CDR3 is CASSWTAVINSPLHF. The CDR3 bases that were read are TGTGCCAGCAGCTGGACAGCAGTCATTAATTCACCC.

Ten or more counts support this clone. From the germline J gene comes the end of the CDR3, since the read stops 3 residues before it. The genes are TRBV20-1 and TRBJ2-2; TRBD1 aligns across 8 bases. The germline V gene has CDR1 DFQATT and CDR2 SNEGSKA (reference sequence). This CDR3 comprises 16 residues. The J segment lost 6 bases and the V segment lost 2 bases, leaving 11 bases of the junction unmatched. Partial CDR3 DNA: TGCAGTGCTAGACCCTTCGACAGGGGAGGTTCCGGGGAG. It codes for CSARPFDRGGSGE. The CDR3 in full is CSARPFDRGGSGELFF.